This T cell receptor (beta chain) was captured by sequencing in a study of blood T cell repertoires in COVID-19. Study background: Collection of acute and convalescent COVID-19 samples took place in the United States, Italy and Spain. Sources were T cells, B-cell-depleted T cells, or PBMCs; the material itself was cDNA or gDNA.

V lost 6 bases to trimming and J lost 6 bases; unmatched junction nucleotides: 9. The CDR3 spans 15 residues. CDR1 is MNHEY, CDR2 SVGEGT, per germline. Patients at the Seattle site were enrolled during active infection and followed longitudinally. The assay was immunoSEQ multiplex PCR, and TCRdb's table has in-frame clones only and misses some. The table lists some 120,000 clones, approximately 89% of them singletons. The sequence came from a woman aged 80 or older with COVID-19, enrolled during active disease. The J gene is TRBJ2-4, the V gene TRBV6-2 or TRBV6-3; 9 bases fit TRBD1. What was sequenced was peripheral blood. In nucleotides, the CDR3 is TGTGCCAGCAGCCTATCCGGGACAGGGCTAAACATTCAGTACTTC. The encoded protein is CASSLSGTGLNIQYF.